These 27 T cell receptor beta chains were sequenced from one sample in a study of Graves' ophthalmopathy and Graves' hyperthyroidism. Researchers took RNA transcripts and amplified TCR beta CDR3 regions from them. The first-round RT-PCR employed HTBI primers together with the Qiagen OneStep RT-PCR kit. A multiplex PCR was then performed as the second round. MiXCR was run by TCRdb on the multiplex PCR reads, yielding one entry per CDR3 protein. This sample has a few hundred thousand distinct CDR3 sequences, with 15% to 20% found just once. The sample taken for sequencing was peripheral blood. The receptors were sampled from a woman under 30 with Graves' ophthalmopathy.

There are many counts of this clonotype. The J gene is TRBJ2-5, the V gene TRBV14, with D uncertain. This CDR3 has 14 amino acids. Germline CDR1 SGHDN, CDR2 FVKESK. V was cut by 4 bases and J by 4 bases, with 13 bases left in between. CDR3 nucleotides: TGTGCCAGCAGCCCAACCGGATTTGGAGAGACCCAGTACTTC. Protein product: CASSPTGFGETQYF.

This clonotype was recorded many times. The rearrangement links TRBV28 to TRBJ1-5; D unresolved. Trimming took off 2 bases at V and 7 bases at J, with 6 bases between the two ends. The CDR3 has 12 amino acids. Germline assignment: CDR1 MDHEN and CDR2 SYDVKM. Here the CDR3 reads CASSLGEQPQHF. DNA of the CDR3: TGTGCCAGCAGTTTAGGCGAACAGCCCCAGCATTTT.

This clonotype was counted at least ten times. CDR3 bases: TGTGCCAGCAGCCAAGATCGTAAGTCTGGGCAGTACTTC. Amino acids: CASSQDRKSGQYF. This chain links TRBV4-2 with TRBJ2-7; D unclear. Trimming took off 0 bases at V and 9 bases at J, with 12 bases between the two ends. CDR1 and CDR2 from the germline V gene are LGHNA and YNFKEQ. This CDR3 comprises 13 residues.

This clonotype was observed at least ten times. V gene TRBV6-2 or TRBV6-3 combines with J gene TRBJ2-2, with 8 nucleotides matching TRBD2. The CDR3 consists of 15 residues. Per the germline V gene, CDR1 is MNHEY and CDR2 is SVGEGT. The V segment lost 7 bases and the J segment 2 bases; nucleotides outside the gene matches: 6. DNA for the CDR3: TGTGCCAGCAATCGGGGACTAGGAAACACCGGGGAGCTGTTTTTT. As protein: CASNRGLGNTGELFF.

This clonotype has ten or more counts. The genes are TRBV29-1 and TRBJ1-1; D gene ambiguous. The CDR3 length is 14 residues. V gave up 4 bases and J gave up 1 base, with 13 bases separating them. Germline V lookup: CDR1 SQVTM, CDR2 ANQGSEA. The CDR3 DNA follows: TGCAGCGTTGGAAGAACTTCGGCGAACACTGAAGCTTTCTTT. Its protein product is CSVGRTSANTEAFF.

This chain links TRBV11-2 with TRBJ1-6, with D tentatively TRBD1 (5 bases). The CDR3 has 18 amino acids. V was trimmed by 2 bases and J by 3 bases, leaving 17 bases between them. Per the germline V gene, CDR1 is SGHAT and CDR2 is FQNNGV. The CDR3: CASSLPRGGAYYNSPLHF. The CDR3 DNA reads TGTGCCAGCAGCTTACCCCGCGGGGGTGCCTACTATAATTCACCCCTCCACTTT.

In its sample, this clonotype was seen many times. J is TRBJ2-7 and V is TRBV15, with D hard to call. Trimming cost V 6 bases and J 3 bases, with 9 bases left between them. The CDR3 is 12 residues long. The germline gives CDR1 LNHNV, CDR2 YYDKDF (reference sequence). The CDR3 nucleotides are TGTGCCACCAGGGGGAACAACTACGAGCAGTACTTC. It translates to CATRGNNYEQYF.

The table lists this clonotype with many counts. The chain uses TRBV2 and TRBJ1-1, with D unclear. The germline gives CDR1 SNHLY, CDR2 FYNNEI. Trimming cost V 8 bases and J 4 bases, with 8 bases left between them. The CDR3 consists of 11 residues. CDR3 amino acids: CASGKGTEAFF. The CDR3, as DNA: TGTGCCAGCGGTAAAGGCACTGAAGCTTTCTTT.

The chain employs TRBV6-1 and TRBJ2-7; 8 bases align to TRBD1. This CDR3 is built from 13 residues. The germline V gene encodes CDR1 MNHNS and CDR2 SASEGT. The junction had 4 bases not matched to a gene; V was cut back by 6 bases and J by 3 bases. The CDR3 DNA reads as TGTGCCAGCAGGGTTGGACAGGGCTACGAGCAGTACTTC. Translating gives CASRVGQGYEQYF.

This clonotype was found many times. The rearrangement uses TRBV12-3 or TRBV12-4 and TRBJ1-1, with no clear D. V dropped 3 bases and J dropped 7 bases, with 15 bases sitting between them. The CDR3 runs to 14 residues. Here the CDR3 reads CASSFRGRVGEAFF. CDR3 nucleotides: TGTGCCAGCAGTTTTCGGGGAAGGGTGGGTGAAGCTTTCTTT.

This clonotype was seen many times. This chain connects TRBV20-1 to TRBJ2-7; 7 bases agree with TRBD1. This CDR3 has 14 amino acids. Trimming removed 0 bases from V and 3 bases from J; junction bases left unmatched: 5. Germline V CDR1 and CDR2: DFQATT, SNEGSKA (reference sequence). In DNA, the CDR3 is TGCAGTGCTAGAGATGGGGGACAGATCTACGAGCAGTACTTC. This sequence encodes CSARDGGQIYEQYF.

The table lists this clonotype with many counts. For the CDR3, the DNA is TGTGCCAGCAGTTTTACAGTACAAGAGACCCAGTACTTC. Residues: CASSFTVQETQYF. The chain joins TRBV12-3 or TRBV12-4 to TRBJ2-5; no clear D gene. Trimming took off 3 bases at V and 2 bases at J, with 7 bases between the two ends. The CDR3 totals 13 residues.

This clonotype was counted many times. The rearrangement joins TRBV19 to TRBJ1-2; D might be TRBD1 (5 bases). CDR1 is LNHDA and CDR2 is SQIVND in the germline V gene (reference sequence). V lost 7 bases and J 2 bases, leaving 14 bases between the germline ends. The CDR3 length is 14 residues. The CDR3 bases are TGTGCCAGTAACGAAGGGGACGGAAACTATGGCTACACCTTC. Protein: CASNEGDGNYGYTF.

This clonotype has ten or more counts. The chain carries TRBV6-2 or TRBV6-3 and TRBJ1-1; D is ambiguous. The V end lost 1 base, the J end lost 5 bases, and 8 bases lay between the germline ends. Per germline, CDR1 MNHEY and CDR2 SVGEGT. CDR3 length: 13 residues. The DNA for the CDR3 is TGTGCCAGCAGTTACTTTAAGCGGACTGAAGCTTTCTTT. Its translation: CASSYFKRTEAFF.

This clonotype has at least ten counts. V gene TRBV6-4 combines with J gene TRBJ2-2; D is undetermined. Germline lookup yields CDR1 MRHNA and CDR2 SNTAGT. This CDR3 is 13 amino acids long. The V and J ends lost 3 bases and 2 bases respectively, with 4 bases between them. The CDR3 sequence is CASSETNTGELFF. The CDR3 DNA sequence: TGTGCCAGCAGTGAGACAAACACCGGGGAGCTGTTTTTT.

The rearrangement joins TRBV7-3 to TRBJ1-1; D unclear. V was clipped by 5 bases and J by 1 base, with 14 bases between them. CDR1 is SGHTA and CDR2 is FQGTGA in the germline V gene. The length of the CDR3 is 15 residues. The CDR3 DNA is TGTGCCAGCAGCCCCCGGGAAGGATCGAACACTGAAGCTTTCTTT. Its protein is CASSPREGSNTEAFF.

The rearrangement uses TRBV28 and TRBJ1-1; D is possibly TRBD1 (6 bases). This CDR3 region has 12 residues. Germline V gene data show CDR1 as MDHEN and CDR2 as SYDVKM. V dropped 8 bases and J dropped 3 bases, with 10 bases sitting between them. As DNA, the CDR3 is TGTGCCAGCCTGGGGGCGGACACTGAAGCTTTCTTT. Protein product: CASLGADTEAFF.

There are many counts of this clonotype. This sequence joins TRBV28 and TRBJ2-7; D is unresolved. The CDR3 runs to 13 residues. Trimming shortened V by 8 bases and J by 7 bases, and 18 bases separated the two germline ends. CDR1 and CDR2 from the germline V gene are MDHEN and SYDVKM. Written as DNA, the CDR3 is TGTGCCAGCTCAGGCCCAGCGACGGAAGAGCAGTACTTC. Translation: CASSGPATEEQYF.

This clonotype was observed at least ten times. This may arise from a read error, as a much more abundant clone is one base away. The J gene is TRBJ1-1, the V gene TRBV7-3, with 10 bases lining up with TRBD1. This CDR3 is built from 14 residues. CDR1 and CDR2 from the germline V gene are SGHTA and FQGTGA. As DNA, the CDR3 is TGTGCCAGCAGCAAGGACAGGGGGGGCACTGAAGCTTCCTTT. Its protein product is CASSKDRGGTEASF.

This clonotype appeared many times. This chain connects TRBV6-5 to TRBJ1-2, with TRBD1 matching over 7 bases. The CDR3 runs to 12 residues. In germline, CDR1 is MNHEY, CDR2 SVGAGI. Germline trimming cut 6 bases from V and 7 bases from J; bases unmatched to any gene: 5. The CDR3 DNA is TGTGCCAGCAGCCTGACAGGGTTTGGCTACACCTTC. It codes for CASSLTGFGYTF.

This clonotype was counted ten times or more. This rearrangement joins TRBV6-1 to TRBJ2-7, with TRBD1 matching over 8 bases. The trim removed 11 bases at V and 7 bases at J, leaving 19 bases unmatched. This CDR3 has 15 amino acids. In germline, CDR1 is MNHNS, CDR2 SASEGT. This CDR3 reads CAADGTGIGIGEQYF. CDR3 nucleotide sequence: TGTGCCGCGGACGGGACAGGCATCGGGATTGGGGAGCAGTACTTC.

The rearrangement joins TRBV5-5 to TRBJ2-5, with D perhaps TRBD1 or TRBD2 (6 bases each). The V end was cut by 5 bases, the J end by 1 base, with 21 bases between. The V gene's germline CDR1 is SGHKS and CDR2 YYEKEE (reference sequence). The CDR3 is 17 residues long. CDR3 sequence reads: CASRPGVDYLPQETQYF. The CDR3 DNA follows: TGTGCCAGCAGACCAGGGGTGGACTACCTCCCCCAAGAGACCCAGTACTTC.

The sample holds many counts of this clonotype. The chain carries TRBV10-3 and TRBJ1-1; D remains unclear. There are 14 residues in the CDR3. V lost 10 bases and J lost 4, with 19 bases in between. Looked up from germline, CDR1 is ENHRY and CDR2 is SYGVKD. CDR3 in amino acids: CATNDPFWGTEAFF. CDR3 in DNA: TGTGCCACCAACGATCCCTTTTGGGGCACTGAAGCTTTCTTT.

The chain has TRBV18 and TRBJ1-2; D not resolved. Germline V lookup: CDR1 KGHSH, CDR2 LQKENI. CDR3 length: 11 residues. V shed 1 base and J shed 6 bases, with 3 bases lying between them. The CDR3 protein is CASSPRHGYTF. CDR3 coding DNA: TGTGCCAGCTCACCACGGCATGGCTACACCTTC.

The rearrangement joins TRBV28 to TRBJ1-1; D is possibly TRBD1 (6 bases). V lost 7 bases to trimming and J lost 0 bases, with 15 bases between them. Germline lookup yields CDR1 MDHEN and CDR2 SYDVKM. The CDR3 contains 15 residues. This CDR3 is CASTRGASMNTEAFF. CDR3 bases: TGTGCCAGCACCCGGGGGGCCTCCATGAACACTGAAGCTTTCTTT.

Ten or more counts support this clonotype. The chain recombines TRBV5-6 with TRBJ2-5, with TRBD1 as a possible D gene (6 bases). The germline gives CDR1 SGHDT, CDR2 YYEEEE. The V gene lost 4 bases and the J gene lost 5 bases, with 15 bases spanning the gap. This CDR3 spans 14 amino acids. The CDR3 bases are TGTGCCAGCAGCGAAGGACAGCCGACGGAGACCCAGTACTTC. Residues: CASSEGQPTETQYF.

This clonotype was counted a few times. V gene TRBV11-2 combines with J gene TRBJ2-2, with 8 nucleotides matching TRBD1. CDR1 SGHAT and CDR2 FQNNGV come from the germline V gene. V was clipped by 6 bases and J by 1 base; unmatched bases: 7. The CDR3 is 16 amino acids. The CDR3 spells CASRLDRGLNTGELFF. The CDR3 bases are TGTGCCAGCAGACTAGACAGGGGATTGAACACCGGGGAGCTGTTTTTT.